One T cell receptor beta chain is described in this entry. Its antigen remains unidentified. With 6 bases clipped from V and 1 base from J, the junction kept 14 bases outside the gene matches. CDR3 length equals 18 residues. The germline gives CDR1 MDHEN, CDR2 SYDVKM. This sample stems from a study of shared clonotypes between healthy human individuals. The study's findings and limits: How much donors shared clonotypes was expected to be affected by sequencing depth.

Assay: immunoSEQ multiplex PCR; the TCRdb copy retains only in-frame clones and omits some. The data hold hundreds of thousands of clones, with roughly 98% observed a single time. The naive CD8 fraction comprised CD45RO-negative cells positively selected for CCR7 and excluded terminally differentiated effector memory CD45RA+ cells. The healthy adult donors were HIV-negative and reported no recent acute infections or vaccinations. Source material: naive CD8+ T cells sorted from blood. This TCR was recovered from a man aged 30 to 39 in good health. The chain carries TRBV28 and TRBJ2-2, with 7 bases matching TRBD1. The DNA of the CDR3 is TGTGCCAGCAGCCGAACAGGGGTTCGATTTGGGAACACCGGGGAGCTGTTTTTT. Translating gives CASSRTGVRFGNTGELFF.